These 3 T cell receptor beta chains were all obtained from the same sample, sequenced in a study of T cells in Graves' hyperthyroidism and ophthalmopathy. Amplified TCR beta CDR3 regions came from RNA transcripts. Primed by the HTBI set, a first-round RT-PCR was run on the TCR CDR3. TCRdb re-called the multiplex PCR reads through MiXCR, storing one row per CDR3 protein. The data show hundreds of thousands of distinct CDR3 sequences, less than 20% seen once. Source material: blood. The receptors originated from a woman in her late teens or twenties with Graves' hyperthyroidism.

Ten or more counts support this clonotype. The CDR3 coding sequence is TGTGCCAGCAGCTTAGGGTCGGGCGCCGCCGAAAACACAGATACGCAGTATTTT. The encoded protein is CASSLGSGAAENTDTQYF. V and J are TRBV7-8 and TRBJ2-3; D not resolved. Germline V gene sequence: CDR1 SGHVS, CDR2 FQNEAQ. Deletions cut 1 base from V and 2 bases from J, with 19 bases between. CDR3 length equals 18 residues.

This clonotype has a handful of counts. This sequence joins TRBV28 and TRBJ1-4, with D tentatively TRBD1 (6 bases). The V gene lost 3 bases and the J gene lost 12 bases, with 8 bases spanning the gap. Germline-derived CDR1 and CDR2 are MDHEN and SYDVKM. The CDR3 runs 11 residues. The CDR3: CASSLGTQLFF. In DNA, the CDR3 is TGTGCCAGCAGTTTGGGGACACAACTGTTTTTT.

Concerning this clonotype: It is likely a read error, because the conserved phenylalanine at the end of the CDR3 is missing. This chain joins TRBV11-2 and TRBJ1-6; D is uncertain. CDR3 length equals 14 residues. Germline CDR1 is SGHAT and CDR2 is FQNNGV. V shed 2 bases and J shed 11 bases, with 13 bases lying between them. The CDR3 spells CASSLSSTATPLHL. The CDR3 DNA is TGTGCCAGCAGCTTAAGCTCCACGGCGACACCCCTCCACCTT.